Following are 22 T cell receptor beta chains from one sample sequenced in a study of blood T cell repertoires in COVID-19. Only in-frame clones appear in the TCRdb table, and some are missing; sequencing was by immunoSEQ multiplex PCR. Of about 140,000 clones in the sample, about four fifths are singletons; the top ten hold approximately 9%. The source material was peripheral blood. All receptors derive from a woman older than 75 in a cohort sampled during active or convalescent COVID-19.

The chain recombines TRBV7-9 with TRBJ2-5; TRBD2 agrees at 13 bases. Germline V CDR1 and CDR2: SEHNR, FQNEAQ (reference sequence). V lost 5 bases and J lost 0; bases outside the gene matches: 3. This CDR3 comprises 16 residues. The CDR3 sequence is CASSVGTSGDQETQYF. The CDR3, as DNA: TGTGCCAGCAGCGTGGGGACTAGCGGGGACCAAGAGACCCAGTACTTC.

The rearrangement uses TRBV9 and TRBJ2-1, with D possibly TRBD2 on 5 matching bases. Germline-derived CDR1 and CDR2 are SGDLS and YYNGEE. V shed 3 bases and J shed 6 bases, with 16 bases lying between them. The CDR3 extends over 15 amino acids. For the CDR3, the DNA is TGTGCCAGCAGCGCGGACCAACTAGTTCTCAATGAGCAGTTCTTC. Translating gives CASSADQLVLNEQFF. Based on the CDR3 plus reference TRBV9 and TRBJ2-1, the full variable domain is DSGVTQTPKHLITATGQRVTLRCSPRSGDLSVYWYQQSLDQGLQFLIQYYNGEERAKGNILERFSAQQFPDLHSELNLSSLELGDSALYFCASSADQLVLNEQFFGPGTRLTVL.

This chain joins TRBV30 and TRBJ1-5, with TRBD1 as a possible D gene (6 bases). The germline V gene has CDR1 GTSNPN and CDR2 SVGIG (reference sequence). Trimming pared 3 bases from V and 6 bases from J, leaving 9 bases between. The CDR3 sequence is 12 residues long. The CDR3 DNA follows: TGTGCCTGGAGCCAACAGGGTCAGCCCCAGCATTTT. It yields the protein CAWSQQGQPQHF.

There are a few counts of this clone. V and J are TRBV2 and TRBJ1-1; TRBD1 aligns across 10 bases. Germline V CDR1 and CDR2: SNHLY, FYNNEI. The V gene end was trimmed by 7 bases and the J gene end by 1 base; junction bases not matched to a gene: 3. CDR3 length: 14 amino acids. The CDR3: CASMGQGKNTEAFF. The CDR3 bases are TGTGCCAGCATGGGACAGGGGAAGAACACTGAAGCTTTCTTT. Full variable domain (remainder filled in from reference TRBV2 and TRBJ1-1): EPEVTQTPSHQVTQMGQEVILRCVPISNHLYFYWYRQILGQKVEFLVSFYNNEISEKSEIFDDQFSVERPDGSNFTLKIRSTKLEDSAMYFCASMGQGKNTEAFFGQGTRLTVV.

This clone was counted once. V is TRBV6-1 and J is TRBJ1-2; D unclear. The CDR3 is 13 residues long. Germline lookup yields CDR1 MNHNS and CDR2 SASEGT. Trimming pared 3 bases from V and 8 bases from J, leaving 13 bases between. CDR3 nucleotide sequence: TGTGCCAGCAGTGATTGGAGGATAGGAGGCTACACCTTC. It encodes CASSDWRIGGYTF.

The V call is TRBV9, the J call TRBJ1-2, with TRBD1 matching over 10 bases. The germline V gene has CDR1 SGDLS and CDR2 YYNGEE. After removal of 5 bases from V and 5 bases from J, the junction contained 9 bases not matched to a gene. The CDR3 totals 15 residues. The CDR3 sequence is CASSGEDRGKYGYTF. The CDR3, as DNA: TGTGCCAGCAGTGGGGAGGACAGGGGGAAATATGGCTACACCTTC.

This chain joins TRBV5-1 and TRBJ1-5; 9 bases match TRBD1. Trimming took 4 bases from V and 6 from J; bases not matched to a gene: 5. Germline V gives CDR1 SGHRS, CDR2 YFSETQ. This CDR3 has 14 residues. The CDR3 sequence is CASSEGTGLQPQHF. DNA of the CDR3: TGCGCCAGCAGCGAAGGGACAGGGCTTCAGCCCCAGCATTTT.

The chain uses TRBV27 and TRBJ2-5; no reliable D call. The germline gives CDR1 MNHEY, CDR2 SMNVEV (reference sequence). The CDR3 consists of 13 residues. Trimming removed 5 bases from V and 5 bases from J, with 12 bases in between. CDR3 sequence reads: CASSPSEWETQYF. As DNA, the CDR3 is TGTGCCAGCAGTCCTAGTGAGTGGGAGACCCAGTACTTC.

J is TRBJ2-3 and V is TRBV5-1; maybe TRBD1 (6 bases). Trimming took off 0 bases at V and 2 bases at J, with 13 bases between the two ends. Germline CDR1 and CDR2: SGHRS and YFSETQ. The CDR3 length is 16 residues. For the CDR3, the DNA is TGCGCCAGCAGCTTGGAGCCGGGACAACCCACAGATACGCAGTATTTT. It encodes CASSLEPGQPTDTQYF. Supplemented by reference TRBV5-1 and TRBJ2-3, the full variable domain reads KAGVTQTPRYLIKTRGQQVTLSCSPISGHRSVSWYQQTPGQGLQFLFEYFSETQRNKGNFPGRFSGRQFSNSRSEMNVSTLELGDSALYLCASSLEPGQPTDTQYFGPGTRLTVL.

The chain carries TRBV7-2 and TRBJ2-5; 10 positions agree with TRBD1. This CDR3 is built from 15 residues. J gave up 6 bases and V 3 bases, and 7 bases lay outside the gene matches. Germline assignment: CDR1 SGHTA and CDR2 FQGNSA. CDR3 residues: CASSFSGTGEKTQYF. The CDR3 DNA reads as TGTGCCAGCAGCTTCTCTGGGACAGGGGAAAAGACCCAGTACTTC.

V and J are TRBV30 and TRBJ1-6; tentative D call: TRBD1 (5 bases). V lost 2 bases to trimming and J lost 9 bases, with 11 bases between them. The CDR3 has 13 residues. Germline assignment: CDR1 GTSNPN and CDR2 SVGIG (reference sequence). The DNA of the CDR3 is TGTGCCTGGAGTCGGCAGGGAAGTTCACCCCTCCACTTT. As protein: CAWSRQGSSPLHF.

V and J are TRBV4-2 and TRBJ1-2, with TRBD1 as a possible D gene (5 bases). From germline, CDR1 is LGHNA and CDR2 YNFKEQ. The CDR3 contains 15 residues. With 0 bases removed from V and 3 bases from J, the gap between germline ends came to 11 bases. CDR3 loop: CASSQEHAGYYGYTF. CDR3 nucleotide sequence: TGTGCCAGCAGCCAAGAACATGCAGGGTACTATGGCTACACCTTC.

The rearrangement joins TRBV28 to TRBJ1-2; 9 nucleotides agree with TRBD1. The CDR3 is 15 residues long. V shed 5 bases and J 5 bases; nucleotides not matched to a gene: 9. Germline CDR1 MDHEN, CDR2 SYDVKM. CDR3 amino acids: CASSQSQGARYGYTF. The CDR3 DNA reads TGTGCCAGCAGTCAATCACAGGGGGCGAGGTATGGCTACACCTTC.

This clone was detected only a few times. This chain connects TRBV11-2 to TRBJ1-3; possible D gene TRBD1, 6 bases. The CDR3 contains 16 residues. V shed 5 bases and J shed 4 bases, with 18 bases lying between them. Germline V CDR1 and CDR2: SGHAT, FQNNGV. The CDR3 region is CASSPTTGSRGNTIYF. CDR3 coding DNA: TGTGCCAGCAGCCCTACCACAGGGTCCCGCGGAAACACCATATATTTT.

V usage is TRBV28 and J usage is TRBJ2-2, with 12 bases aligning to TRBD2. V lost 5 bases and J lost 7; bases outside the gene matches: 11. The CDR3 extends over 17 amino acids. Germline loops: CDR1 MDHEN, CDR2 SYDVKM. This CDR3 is CASSKNLAGGPYGELFF. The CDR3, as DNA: TGTGCCAGCAGTAAAAACCTAGCGGGGGGGCCTTACGGGGAGCTGTTTTTT.

The CDR3 coding sequence is TGTGCCAGTAGTAGTCTAGCCCGCTACGAGCAGTACTTC. Translating it yields CASSSLARYEQYF. The chain couples TRBV19 to TRBJ2-7; the D gene is possibly TRBD2 (5 bases). Germline V gene data show CDR1 as LNHDA and CDR2 as SQIVND (reference sequence). The CDR3 sequence is 13 residues long. V was clipped by 4 bases and J by 3 bases, with 10 bases between them.

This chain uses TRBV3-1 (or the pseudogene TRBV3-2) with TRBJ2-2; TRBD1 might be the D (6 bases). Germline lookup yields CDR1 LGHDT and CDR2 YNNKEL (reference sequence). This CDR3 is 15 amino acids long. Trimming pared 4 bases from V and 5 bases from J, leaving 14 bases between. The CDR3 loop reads CASSLAGTPTGELFF. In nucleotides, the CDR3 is TGTGCCAGCAGCCTTGCCGGGACACCGACCGGGGAGCTGTTTTTT.

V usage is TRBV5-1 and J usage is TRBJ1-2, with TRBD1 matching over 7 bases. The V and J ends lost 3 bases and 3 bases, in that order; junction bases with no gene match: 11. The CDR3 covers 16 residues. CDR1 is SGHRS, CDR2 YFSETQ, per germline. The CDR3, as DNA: TGCGCCAGCAGCTGGACAGGCCCAGTGGGGGACTATGGCTACACCTTC. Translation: CASSWTGPVGDYGYTF.

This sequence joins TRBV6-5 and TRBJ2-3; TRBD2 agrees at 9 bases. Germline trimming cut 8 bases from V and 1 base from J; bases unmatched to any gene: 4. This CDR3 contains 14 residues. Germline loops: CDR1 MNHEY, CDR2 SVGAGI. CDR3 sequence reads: CASGERGGTDTQYF. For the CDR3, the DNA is TGTGCCAGCGGGGAGCGGGGGGGCACAGATACGCAGTATTTT.

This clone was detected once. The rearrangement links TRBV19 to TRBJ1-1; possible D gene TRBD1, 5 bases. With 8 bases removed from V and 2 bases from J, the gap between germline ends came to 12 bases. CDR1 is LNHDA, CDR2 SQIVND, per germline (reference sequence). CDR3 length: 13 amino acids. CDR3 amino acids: CASYRSLNTEAFF. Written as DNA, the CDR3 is TGTGCCAGTTACAGGTCCCTCAACACTGAAGCTTTCTTT.

The CDR3 protein is CASSPGQRNTEAFF. The CDR3 bases are TGTGCCAGCAGCCCCGGACAGCGGAACACTGAAGCTTTCTTT. The V and J genes are TRBV7-9 and TRBJ1-1; D is perhaps TRBD1 (6 bases). The germline V gene encodes CDR1 SEHNR and CDR2 FQNEAQ (reference sequence). Trimming took 5 bases from V and 1 from J, leaving 11 bases between them. CDR3 length: 14 amino acids.

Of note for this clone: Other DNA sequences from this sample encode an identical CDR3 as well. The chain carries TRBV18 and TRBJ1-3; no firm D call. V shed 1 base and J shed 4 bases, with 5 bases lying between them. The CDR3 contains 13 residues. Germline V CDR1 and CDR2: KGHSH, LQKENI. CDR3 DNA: TGTGCCAGCTCACCACGTCAAGGAAACACCATATATTTT. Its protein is CASSPRQGNTIYF.